This TCR beta chain was sequenced during a study of blood T cell repertoires in COVID-19. This clone was recorded only once. The CDR3 is made up of 17 amino acids. The germline gives CDR1 SGHRS, CDR2 YFSETQ. Trimming pared 0 bases from V and 5 bases from J, leaving 19 bases between. Produced via immunoSEQ multiplex PCR; TCRdb's table is partial and in-frame only. The table lists about 100,000 clones, roughly nine tenths of them singletons. The sequence was obtained from a man aged 45-65 years with acute or convalescent COVID-19. V gene TRBV5-1 combines with J gene TRBJ2-3; D is possibly TRBD1 (6 bases). Material: peripheral blood. This CDR3 reads CASSLEGWGQGKDTQYF. CDR3 nucleotides: TGCGCCAGCAGCTTGGAGGGTTGGGGTCAGGGGAAAGATACGCAGTATTTT.